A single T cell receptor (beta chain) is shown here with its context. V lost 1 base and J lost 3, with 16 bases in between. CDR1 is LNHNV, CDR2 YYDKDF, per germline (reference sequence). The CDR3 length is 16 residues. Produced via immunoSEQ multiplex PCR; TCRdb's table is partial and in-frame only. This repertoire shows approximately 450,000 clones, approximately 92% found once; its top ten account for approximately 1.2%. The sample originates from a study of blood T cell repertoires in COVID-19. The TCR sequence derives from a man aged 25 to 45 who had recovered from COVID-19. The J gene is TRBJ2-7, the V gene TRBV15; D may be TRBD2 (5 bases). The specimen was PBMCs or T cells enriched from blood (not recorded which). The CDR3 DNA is TGTGCCACCAGCAGAGGTCCCCCGGGATGGAACTACGAGCAGTACTTC. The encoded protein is CATSRGPPGWNYEQYF.